Sequencing of this T cell receptor beta chain was carried out in a study of human T cells and chemical hapten exposure. This CDR3 is built from 16 residues. The time point is: patch test 1, 2 weeks after DPC sensitization. Specified treatment: therapeutic diphenylcyclopropenone sensitization with weekly scalp DPC. From the RACE reads, TCRdb called clonotypes with MiXCR, one entry per CDR3 protein. The sample has some 190,000 distinct CDR3 sequences, 20% to 25% seen once. This specimen consisted of whole blood, obtained in connection with sensitization to the hapten diphenylcyclopropenone (DPC). The rearrangement uses TRBV21-1 and TRBJ2-7; the table gives TRBD1 as D, unverified against the DNA. TRBV21-1 is designated a pseudogene. The sequence was obtained from a woman aged 45-60 years with alopecia areata. Some clones in this sample may be carry-over from other donors' samples. CDR3 nucleotide sequence: TGTGCCAGCAGCTCATTCCCCGGGACAGATACCTACGAGCAGTACTTC. Its translation: CASSSFPGTDTYEQYF.